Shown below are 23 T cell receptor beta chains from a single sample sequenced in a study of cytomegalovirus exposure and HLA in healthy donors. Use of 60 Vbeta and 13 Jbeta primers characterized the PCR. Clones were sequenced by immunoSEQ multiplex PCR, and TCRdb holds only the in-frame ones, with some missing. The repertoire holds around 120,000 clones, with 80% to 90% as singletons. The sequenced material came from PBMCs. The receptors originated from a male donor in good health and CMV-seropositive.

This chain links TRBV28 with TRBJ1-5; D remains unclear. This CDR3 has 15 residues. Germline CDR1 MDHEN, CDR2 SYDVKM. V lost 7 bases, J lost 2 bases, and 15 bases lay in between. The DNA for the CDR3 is TGTGCCAGCATCTCGACTGGCGGGGGCAATCAGCCCCAGCATTTT. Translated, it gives CASISTGGGNQPQHF.

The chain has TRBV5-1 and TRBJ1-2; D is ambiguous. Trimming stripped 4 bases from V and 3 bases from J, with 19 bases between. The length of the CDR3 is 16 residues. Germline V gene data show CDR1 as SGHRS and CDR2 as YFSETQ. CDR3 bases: TGCGCCAGCAGCCCTGGTTCACTAGAGCTTGACTATGGCTACACCTTC. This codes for CASSPGSLELDYGYTF.

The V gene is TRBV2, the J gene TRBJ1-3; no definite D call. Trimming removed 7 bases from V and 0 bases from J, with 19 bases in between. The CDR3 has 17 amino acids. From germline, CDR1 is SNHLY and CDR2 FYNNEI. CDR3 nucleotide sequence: TGTGCCAGCACCTCCCAGGTCGCGGGCGTCTCTGGAAACACCATATATTTT. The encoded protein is CASTSQVAGVSGNTIYF.

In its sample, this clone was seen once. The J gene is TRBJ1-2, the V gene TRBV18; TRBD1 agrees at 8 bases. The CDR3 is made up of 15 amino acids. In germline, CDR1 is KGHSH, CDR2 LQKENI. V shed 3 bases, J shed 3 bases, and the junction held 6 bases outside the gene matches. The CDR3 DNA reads TGTGCCAGCTCACCCCTCTCAGGGGGCCACTATGGCTACACCTTC. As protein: CASSPLSGGHYGYTF.

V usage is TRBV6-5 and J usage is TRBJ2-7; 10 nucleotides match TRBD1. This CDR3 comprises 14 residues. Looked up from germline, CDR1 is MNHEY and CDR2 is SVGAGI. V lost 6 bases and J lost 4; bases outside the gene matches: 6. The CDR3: CASSRGTGEYEQYF. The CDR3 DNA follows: TGTGCCAGCAGCCGCGGGACAGGGGAGTACGAGCAGTACTTC.

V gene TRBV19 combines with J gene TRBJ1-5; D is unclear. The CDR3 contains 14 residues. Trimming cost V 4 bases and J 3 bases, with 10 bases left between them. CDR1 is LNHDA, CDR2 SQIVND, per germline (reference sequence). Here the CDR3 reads CASSTQASNQPQHF. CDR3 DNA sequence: TGTGCCAGTAGTACCCAGGCGTCCAATCAGCCCCAGCATTTT.

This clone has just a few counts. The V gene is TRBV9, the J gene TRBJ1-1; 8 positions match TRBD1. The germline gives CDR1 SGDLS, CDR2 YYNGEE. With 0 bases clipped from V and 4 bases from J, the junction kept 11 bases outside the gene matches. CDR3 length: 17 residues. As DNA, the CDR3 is TGTGCCAGCAGCGTAGGCCCCGAGCAGGGGGCTGGCACTGAAGCTTTCTTT. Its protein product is CASSVGPEQGAGTEAFF.

CDR3 residues: CASSGQGNNEKLFF. The CDR3 DNA sequence: TGTGCCAGCAGCGGACAGGGAAATAATGAAAAACTGTTTTTT. V usage is TRBV9 and J usage is TRBJ1-4; 7 nucleotides align to TRBD1. Germline V gene data show CDR1 as SGDLS and CDR2 as YYNGEE. Trimming cost V 3 bases and J 4 bases; bases outside gene matches: 3. The CDR3 totals 14 residues.

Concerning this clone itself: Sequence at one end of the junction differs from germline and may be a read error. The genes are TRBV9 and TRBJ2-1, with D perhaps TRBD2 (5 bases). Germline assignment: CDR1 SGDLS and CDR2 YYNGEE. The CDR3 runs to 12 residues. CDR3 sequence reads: CASSVSGSPAIF. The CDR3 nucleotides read TGTGCCAGCAGCGTTTCTGGGAGCCCGGCTATCTTC.

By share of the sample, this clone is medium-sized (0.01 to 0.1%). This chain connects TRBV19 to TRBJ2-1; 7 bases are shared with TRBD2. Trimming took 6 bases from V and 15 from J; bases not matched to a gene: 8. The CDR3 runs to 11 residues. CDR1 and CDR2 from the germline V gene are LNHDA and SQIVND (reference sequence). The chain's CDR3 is CASRGGSVTFF. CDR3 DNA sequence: TGTGCCAGTAGGGGAGGGAGCGTTACGTTCTTC.

The CDR3: CASSPSDRGGETQYF. CDR3 in DNA: TGTGCCAGCAGCCCTTCGGACAGGGGAGGTGAGACCCAGTACTTC. J is TRBJ2-5 and V is TRBV6-6, with 9 bases fitting TRBD1. The V gene's germline CDR1 is MNHNY and CDR2 SVGAGI (reference sequence). CDR3 size: 15 residues. V was pared by 6 bases and J by 5 bases, with 10 bases of the junction left unmatched.

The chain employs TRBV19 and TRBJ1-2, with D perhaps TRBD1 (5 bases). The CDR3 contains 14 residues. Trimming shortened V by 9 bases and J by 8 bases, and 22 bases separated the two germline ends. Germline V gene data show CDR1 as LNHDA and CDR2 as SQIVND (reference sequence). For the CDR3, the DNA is TGTGCCAGCCTACCGGGGGGTGGGCCTCAAGGCTACACCTTC. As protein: CASLPGGGPQGYTF.

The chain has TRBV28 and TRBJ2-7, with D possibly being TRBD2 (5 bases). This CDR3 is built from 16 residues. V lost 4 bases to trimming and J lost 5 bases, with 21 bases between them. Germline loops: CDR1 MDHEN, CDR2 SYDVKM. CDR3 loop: CASSSSVGVLRDEQYF. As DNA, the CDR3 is TGTGCCAGCAGTTCCTCCGTCGGGGTTCTGCGGGACGAGCAGTACTTC.

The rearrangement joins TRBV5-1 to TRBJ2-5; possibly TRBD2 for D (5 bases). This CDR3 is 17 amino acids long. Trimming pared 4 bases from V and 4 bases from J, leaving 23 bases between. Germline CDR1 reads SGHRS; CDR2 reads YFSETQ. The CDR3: CASSPGTNPTPRETQYF. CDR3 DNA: TGCGCCAGCAGCCCGGGAACAAATCCGACCCCAAGAGAGACCCAGTACTTC.

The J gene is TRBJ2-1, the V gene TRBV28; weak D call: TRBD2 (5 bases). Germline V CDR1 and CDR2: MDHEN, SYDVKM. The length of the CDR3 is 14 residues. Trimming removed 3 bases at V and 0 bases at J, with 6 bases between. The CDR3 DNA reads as TGTGCCAGCAGTTTCCTAGCCTCCTACAATGAGCAGTTCTTC. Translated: CASSFLASYNEQFF.

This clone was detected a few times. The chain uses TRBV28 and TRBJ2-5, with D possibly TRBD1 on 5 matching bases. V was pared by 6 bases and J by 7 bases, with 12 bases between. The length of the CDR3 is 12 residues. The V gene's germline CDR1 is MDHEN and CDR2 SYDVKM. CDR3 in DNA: TGTGCCAGCAGAGGGGCGGCCTGGACCCAGTACTTC. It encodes CASRGAAWTQYF.

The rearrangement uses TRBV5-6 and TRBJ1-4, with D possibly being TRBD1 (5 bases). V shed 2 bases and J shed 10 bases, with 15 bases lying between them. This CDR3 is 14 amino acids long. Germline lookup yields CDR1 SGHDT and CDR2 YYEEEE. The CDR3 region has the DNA TGTGCCAGCAGCTTCGGCAGGGTTTTGGGAAAACTGTTTTTT. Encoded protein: CASSFGRVLGKLFF.

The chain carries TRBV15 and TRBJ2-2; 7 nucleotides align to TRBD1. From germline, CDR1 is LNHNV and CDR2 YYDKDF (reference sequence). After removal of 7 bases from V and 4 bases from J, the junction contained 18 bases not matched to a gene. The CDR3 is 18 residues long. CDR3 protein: CATNVEGALKQGTGELFF. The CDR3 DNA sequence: TGTGCCACCAATGTCGAGGGGGCCTTAAAACAGGGCACCGGGGAGCTGTTTTTT.

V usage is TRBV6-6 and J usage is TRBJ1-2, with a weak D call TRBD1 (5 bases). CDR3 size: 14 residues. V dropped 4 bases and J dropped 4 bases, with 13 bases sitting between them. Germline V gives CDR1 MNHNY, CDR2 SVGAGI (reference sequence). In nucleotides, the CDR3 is TGTGCCAGCAGTTCCCTCGGGAGGGGCTATGGCTACACCTTC. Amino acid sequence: CASSSLGRGYGYTF.

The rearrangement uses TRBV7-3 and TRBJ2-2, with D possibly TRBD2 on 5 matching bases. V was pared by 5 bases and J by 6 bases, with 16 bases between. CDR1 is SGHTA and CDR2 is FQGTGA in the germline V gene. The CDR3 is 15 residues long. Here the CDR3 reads CASSQGGPGSGELFF. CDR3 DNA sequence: TGTGCCAGCAGCCAAGGAGGACCGGGCTCCGGGGAGCTGTTTTTT.

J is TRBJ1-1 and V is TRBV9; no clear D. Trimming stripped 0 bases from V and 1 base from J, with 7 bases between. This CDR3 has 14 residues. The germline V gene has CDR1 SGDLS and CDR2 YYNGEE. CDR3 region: CASSVEPGNTEAFF. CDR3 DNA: TGTGCCAGCAGCGTAGAACCCGGGAACACTGAAGCTTTCTTT.

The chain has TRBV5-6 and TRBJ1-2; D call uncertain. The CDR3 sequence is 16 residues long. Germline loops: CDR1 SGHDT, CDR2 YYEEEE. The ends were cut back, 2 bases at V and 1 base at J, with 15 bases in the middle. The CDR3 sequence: CASSFEAAIVNYGYTF. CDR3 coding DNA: TGTGCCAGCAGCTTTGAGGCAGCCATAGTTAACTATGGCTACACCTTC.

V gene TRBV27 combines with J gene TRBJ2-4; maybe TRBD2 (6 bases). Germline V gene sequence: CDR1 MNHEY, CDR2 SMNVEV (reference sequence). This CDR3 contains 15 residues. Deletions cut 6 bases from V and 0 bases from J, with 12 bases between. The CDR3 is CASSRREVAKNIQYF. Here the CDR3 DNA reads TGTGCCAGCAGCCGGAGGGAGGTAGCCAAAAACATTCAGTACTTC.